Listed here is a single T cell receptor (beta chain). Its antigen remains unidentified. Division of CD4+ cells produced a CD45RA+ naive subset and a CD45RA-negative memory subset. Germline CDR1 and CDR2: SGHRS and YFSETQ. This CDR3 is 15 amino acids long. J was trimmed by 4 bases and V by 0 bases; bases with no gene match: 7. The assay was immunoSEQ multiplex PCR, and TCRdb's table has in-frame clones only and misses some. The sample comprises some 1 million clones, more than 65% of which are singletons, and about 1.5% rests with the top ten. The data stem from a study of shared clonotypes between healthy human individuals. Study results and caveats: Estimated richness values were generally larger in naive subsets than in memory subsets.

The sequence derives from a man aged 18 to 29 in good health. The chain couples TRBV5-1 to TRBJ2-7, with TRBD1 matching over 7 bases. The sequenced material came from memory CD4+ T cells sorted from blood. This sample's subset: CD45RA-negative fraction. The chain's CDR3 is CASSLASTGLYEQYF. For the CDR3, the DNA is TGCGCCAGCAGCTTGGCCTCGACAGGGTTGTACGAGCAGTACTTC.